This T cell receptor (beta chain) was recorded in a study of blood T cell repertoires in COVID-19 (dated by TCRdb to the early 2020s). Some background on the complete study: Collaborator samples came from the United States, Italy and Spain and covered acute and convalescent phases of COVID-19. The material from the prospective study consisted of cDNA or gDNA derived from T cells, B-cell-depleted T cells, or PBMCs. Deeply sampled blood TCRbeta repertoires from subjects exposed to, actively infected with, or recovered from COVID-19 were included in the dataset. A freely available public database, intended as a resource for researchers studying the immune response to SARS-CoV-2, is where the repertoires were released. Samples came from the ongoing ImmuneRACE study (first 160 participants) plus 1,254 subjects from 6 global collaborators. Nearly every sample came with metadata listing a de-identified subject ID, COVID-19 status, age in years and sex. HLA class I and class II types, where available, came from metadata supplied by the sample provider rather than from assay-based typing.

Study-wide findings and limitations: How much clinical and demographic metadata was included differed by source and by participant, and the metadata was provided uncurated.

Trimming costs V 4 bases and J 3 bases, and their ends lie 12 bases apart. Taken from cysteine to phenylalanine, the CDR3 has 14 residues. Only the CDR3 portion is preserved as DNA: 42 bases, with reading frame beginning at the first base. The CDR1 and CDR2 encoded by the germline V gene are SGHVS and FNYEAQ. Collaborating institutions collected whole blood in K2EDTA tubes following their own protocols. Collaborator samples were shipped for TCRbeta analysis as frozen whole blood, isolated PBMCs, or DNA extracted from either sample type. TCRbeta CDR3 regions were amplified from genomic DNA by means of the immunoSEQ Assay, a bias-controlled multiplex PCR. Per the original workflow: Nucleated cell counts per sample were estimated from amplification of reference gene primers within the assay. To quantify the absolute abundance of each unique TCRbeta CDR3 rearrangement, sequence reads were collapsed and filtered. For each sample, productive Simpson clonality was calculated as the square root of Simpson's diversity index over productive rearrangements. The table was pulled from immuneACCESS by TCRdb, which kept in-frame rearrangements only. Such tables lose some clones; where checked, under half of the loss comes from unresolved V genes, and the rest has no known cause. V, J and clone size reflect that table, while D and trimming were determined from the DNA. Across this sample there are 150,000 to 200,000 clones, with 65% to 90% seen only once. The ten largest account for over 7% of the sample.

To note about this clone: There is no known antigen for this receptor. No base-level quality is on record; no much larger clone is a single base apart.

The TCR originated in a man aged 45 to 65 with active or convalescent COVID-19. The receptor chain draws on TRBV7-6 and TRBJ2-5; the D gene cannot be resolved reliably. The specimen was peripheral blood. The DNA sequence is as follows: TGTGCCAGCAGCTCCGGTCCGTTTAAAGAGACCCAGTACTTC. Its amino acids are CASSSGPFKETQYF.